Sequencing of this T cell receptor beta chain was carried out in a study of T-cell memory formation after mild COVID-19. Findings and caveats of the study: Contracting CD4+ clones sat mainly in CM and EM; CD8+ in EMRA.

Details on this clonotype: Antigen: not known.

The CDR3 length is 16 residues. From germline, CDR1 is LGHDT and CDR2 YNNKEL (reference sequence). The V and J ends lost 1 base and 2 bases, in that order; junction bases with no gene match: 5. TCRdb re-called the 5' RACE reads with MiXCR, one entry per CDR3 protein. Among 410,000 or so distinct CDR3 sequences listed, around 22% were seen once. The genes are TRBV3-1 and TRBJ2-5; TRBD2 matches 9 bases. Sequencing was performed on PBMCs or a T cell subset sorted from them (not recorded which). The TCR was taken from an adult woman who had mild COVID-19 (a few samples of this study predate the infection). Cell type and time point are not known. CDR3 sequence reads: CASSQVLAGLQETQYF. DNA of the CDR3: TGTGCCAGCAGCCAAGTCCTAGCGGGGTTGCAAGAGACCCAGTACTTC.